The 5 T cell receptor beta chains below all came from one sample that was sequenced in a study of T cell responses to AZD1222 COVID-19 vaccine (dated by TCRdb to the early 2020s). Reading the label with the study, this specimen's time point is: baseline before first vaccination. Libraries were built with the immunoSEQ multiplex PCR assay. TCRdb provides this immuneACCESS table in a form limited to in-frame rearrangements. Some clones are lacking; in checked studies, under half of them reflect an unresolved V gene, and why the rest are absent is not known. For this sample there are about 160,000 clones; 75% to 90% appear just once. 6.9% of the sample is held by the ten biggest clonotypes. The input for sequencing was peripheral blood, taken on day 0 of AZD1222 vaccination. Every receptor here comes from an adult in good health.

J is TRBJ2-7 and V is TRBV6-5; D could derive from TRBD1 or TRBD2 (5 bases each). Germline V gene data show CDR1 as MNHEY and CDR2 as SVGAGI. Trimming pared 11 bases from V and 3 bases from J, leaving 20 bases between. The CDR3 extends over 14 amino acids. As DNA, the CDR3 is TGTGCCGTTCGGGCCGTGGGGGTGGACTACGAGCAGTACTTC. Its protein is CAVRAVGVDYEQYF.

The chain employs TRBV10-2 and TRBJ2-2; TRBD1 or TRBD2 may be the D gene (5 bases each). The CDR3 is made up of 15 amino acids. CDR1 and CDR2 (germline): WSHSY, SAAADI. V was trimmed by 6 bases and J by 6 bases, leaving 17 bases between them. The CDR3 sequence is CASSPRDPVSGELFF. The CDR3 DNA is TGCGCCAGCAGCCCCCGGGACCCCGTATCCGGGGAGCTGTTTTTT.

The chain has TRBV4-3 and TRBJ2-7; 10 bases fit TRBD2. Germline values: CDR1 LGHNA, CDR2 YSLEER. J lost 2 bases, V lost 1 base, and 2 bases had no gene match. CDR3 length: 15 residues. The chain's CDR3 is CASSQGTSGPYEQYF. The CDR3 DNA is TGCGCCAGCAGCCAAGGGACTAGCGGCCCCTACGAGCAGTACTTC.

This chain connects TRBV20-1 to TRBJ1-2, with D possibly TRBD1 on 5 matching bases. The CDR3 is 18 residues long. Germline V gene data show CDR1 as DFQATT and CDR2 as SNEGSKA (reference sequence). Trimming took 3 bases from V and 4 from J, leaving 27 bases between them. The CDR3 reads CSASNVLAGRVESYGYTF. CDR3 bases: TGCAGTGCTAGTAATGTGTTGGCAGGGAGGGTAGAGAGCTATGGCTACACCTTC.

The gene calls are TRBV15 and TRBJ1-2; D ambiguous. Germline values: CDR1 LNHNV, CDR2 YYDKDF (reference sequence). The CDR3 has 14 amino acids. V dropped 1 base and J dropped 9 bases, with 15 bases sitting between them. Written as DNA, the CDR3 is TGTGCCACCAGCAGAGTCGATTTCCTTGTAAGCTACACCTTC. It codes for CATSRVDFLVSYTF.